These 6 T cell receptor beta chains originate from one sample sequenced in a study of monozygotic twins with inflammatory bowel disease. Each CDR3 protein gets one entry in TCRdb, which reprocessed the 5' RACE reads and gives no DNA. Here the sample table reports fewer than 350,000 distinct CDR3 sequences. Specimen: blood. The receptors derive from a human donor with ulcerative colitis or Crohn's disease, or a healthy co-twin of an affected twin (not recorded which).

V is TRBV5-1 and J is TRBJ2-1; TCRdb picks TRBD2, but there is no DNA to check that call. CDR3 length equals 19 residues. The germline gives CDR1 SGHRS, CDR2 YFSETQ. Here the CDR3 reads CASSPSSGPDRVWGNEQFF.

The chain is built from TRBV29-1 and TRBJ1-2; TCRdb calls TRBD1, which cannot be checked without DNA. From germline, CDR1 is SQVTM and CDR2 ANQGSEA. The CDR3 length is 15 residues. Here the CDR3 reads CSVEHSGQGVDGYTF.

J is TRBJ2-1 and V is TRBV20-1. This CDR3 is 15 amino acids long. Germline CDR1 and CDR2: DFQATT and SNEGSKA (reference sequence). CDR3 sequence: CSASMWQPENNEQFF.

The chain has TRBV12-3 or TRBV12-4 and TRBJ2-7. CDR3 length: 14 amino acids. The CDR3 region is CASSFLAVSYEQYF.

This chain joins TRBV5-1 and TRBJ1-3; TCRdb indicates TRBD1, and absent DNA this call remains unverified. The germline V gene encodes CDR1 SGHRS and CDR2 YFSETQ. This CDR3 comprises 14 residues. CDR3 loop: CASSWTGAGDTIYF.

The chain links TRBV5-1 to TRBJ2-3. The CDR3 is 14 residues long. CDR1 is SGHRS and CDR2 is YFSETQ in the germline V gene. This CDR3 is CASSLERGTDTQYF.